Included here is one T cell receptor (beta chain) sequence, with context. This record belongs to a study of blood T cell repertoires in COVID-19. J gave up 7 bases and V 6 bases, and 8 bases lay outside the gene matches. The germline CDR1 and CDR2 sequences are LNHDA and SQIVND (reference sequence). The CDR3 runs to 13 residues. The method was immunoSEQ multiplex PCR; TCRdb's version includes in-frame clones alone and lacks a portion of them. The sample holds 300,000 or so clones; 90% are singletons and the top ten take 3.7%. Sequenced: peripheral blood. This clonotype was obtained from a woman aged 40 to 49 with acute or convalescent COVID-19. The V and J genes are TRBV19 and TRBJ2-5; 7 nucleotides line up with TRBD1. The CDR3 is CASSPDRAATQYF. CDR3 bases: TGTGCCAGTAGCCCAGACAGGGCAGCGACCCAGTACTTC.